This is a list of T cell receptor beta chains from one sample in a study of T-cell memory formation after mild COVID-19. TCRdb re-derived calls from the 5' RACE reads in MiXCR, one entry per CDR3 protein. This table has 150,000 or so distinct CDR3 sequences, around 10% appearing once. The specimen sequenced was PBMCs or a T cell subset sorted from them (not recorded which). Source of these receptors: a man in his late teens or twenties who had mild COVID-19 (a few samples of this study predate the infection). Cell type and time point are not known. Both conserved end residues are trimmed from each CDR3.

V: TRBV10-3
J: TRBJ2-4
CDR3: AISESESYIQY

V: TRBV11-2
J: TRBJ2-1
CDR3: ASSRSSSYNEQF

V: TRBV2
J: TRBJ2-7
CDR3: ASTETERFEQY

V: TRBV4-1
J: TRBJ1-2
CDR3: ASSQDLRNYGYT

V: TRBV9
J: TRBJ2-2
CDR3: ASSNSAGGFTGELF

V: TRBV20-1
J: TRBJ2-6
CDR3: SASYYREVFSGANVLT

V: TRBV7-8
J: TRBJ1-4
CDR3: ASSLFGDRDEKLF

V: TRBV4-3
J: TRBJ2-4
CDR3: ASSHLQGHGNIQY

V: TRBV20-1
J: TRBJ1-5
CDR3: SATGLSGGEEQPQH

V: TRBV10-3
J: TRBJ1-1
CDR3: ASTGPLNTEAF

V: TRBV7-2
J: TRBJ1-6
CDR3: ASSFDRRNNSPLH

V: TRBV20-1
J: TRBJ2-3
CDR3: SARGPLAGTDTQY

V: TRBV4-3
J: TRBJ2-1
CDR3: ASSQGAANEQF

V: TRBV2
J: TRBJ2-5
CDR3: ASGWVQETQY

V: TRBV12-3/TRBV12-4
J: TRBJ1-1
CDR3: ASSFQGEAF

V: TRBV20-1
J: TRBJ2-1
CDR3: SLGGNGNEQF

V: TRBV20-1
J: TRBJ1-2
CDR3: SARPGTGSYGYT

V: TRBV7-2
J: TRBJ1-2
CDR3: ASSLKFLGQGYT

V: TRBV5-4
J: TRBJ2-5
CDR3: ASGAGETQY

V: TRBV5-6
J: TRBJ2-3
CDR3: ASSLWTGTDTQY

V: TRBV6-5
J: TRBJ2-5
CDR3: ASRGTSIETQY

V: TRBV10-2
J: TRBJ1-5
CDR3: ASSGGSNQPQH

V: TRBV7-2
J: TRBJ1-3
CDR3: ASSLRRGLTGNTIY

V: TRBV5-5
J: TRBJ1-5
CDR3: ASSLRTGDQPQH

V: TRBV20-1
J: TRBJ1-5
CDR3: SARRRGIIYQPQH

V: TRBV4-2
J: TRBJ2-1
CDR3: ASSQVVGENVNEQF

V: TRBV11-2
J: TRBJ2-1
CDR3: ASSLGLAGIGEQF

V: TRBV24-1
J: TRBJ2-1
CDR3: ATSVGDGRSNEQF

V: TRBV4-2
J: TRBJ2-2
CDR3: ASSLRDSKNTGELF

V: TRBV20-1
J: TRBJ2-7
CDR3: SAGPSGGADEQY

V: TRBV4-1
J: TRBJ2-7
CDR3: ASSQGSGGLRYEQY

V: TRBV18
J: TRBJ1-5
CDR3: ASSRMDSSNQPQH

V: TRBV5-1
J: TRBJ2-3
CDR3: ASSLALAQGSTDTQY

V: TRBV7-2
J: TRBJ2-1
CDR3: ASYKRDYQGNEQF

V: TRBV7-7
J: TRBJ2-5
CDR3: ASSLVSGGPSETQY

V: TRBV5-1
J: TRBJ1-4
CDR3: ASSFRGAANEKLF

V: TRBV6-5
J: TRBJ2-2
CDR3: ASSTLLRGGFRELF

V: TRBV10-2
J: TRBJ2-2
CDR3: ASGVRGELF

V: TRBV5-1
J: TRBJ2-3
CDR3: ASSLGQGAHVLTDTQY

V: TRBV7-2
J: TRBJ1-3
CDR3: ASSLSGVSGAGNTIY

V: TRBV5-1
J: TRBJ1-6
CDR3: ASRIPTANSPLH

V: TRBV12-3/TRBV12-4
J: TRBJ1-4
CDR3: ASSLGSGEKLF

V: TRBV5-1
J: TRBJ2-7
CDR3: ASSLEGRGGEQY

V: TRBV7-2
J: TRBJ1-2
CDR3: ASSYFRDTYGYT

V: TRBV12-3/TRBV12-4
J: TRBJ2-3
CDR3: ASTIQVNTDTQY

V: TRBV20-1
J: TRBJ2-5
CDR3: SAQTMRTSETQY

V: TRBV20-1
J: TRBJ2-3
CDR3: SARVGTSGSDTQY

V: TRBV15
J: TRBJ2-3
CDR3: ATSRGRPDTQY

V: TRBV7-8
J: TRBJ2-3
CDR3: ASSSRPRGTDTQY

V: TRBV7-2
J: TRBJ2-1
CDR3: AKSGGSYNEQF

V: TRBV18
J: TRBJ2-3
CDR3: ASSPNTDTQY

V: TRBV5-1
J: TRBJ2-3
CDR3: ASSSQPIGTGGRGAIPTDTQY